The 7 T cell receptor beta chains given below trace back to one sample, sequenced in a study of T cell responses to AZD1222 COVID-19 vaccine. Method: immunoSEQ multiplex PCR; TCRdb's copy keeps in-frame clones and lacks some. The sample comprises 130,000 to 150,000 clones, around 88% of which are singletons, and around 3.4% rests with the top ten. This material consisted of peripheral blood, taken on day 0 of MenACWY control vaccination. These receptors were obtained from an adult in good health.

V gene TRBV29-1 combines with J gene TRBJ1-1; D unclear. The CDR3 consists of 12 residues. Trimming pared 6 bases from V and 0 bases from J, leaving 8 bases between. CDR1 is SQVTM, CDR2 ANQGSEA, per germline. This CDR3 is CSVRLLNTEAFF. The CDR3 DNA reads TGCAGCGTCCGTTTACTGAACACTGAAGCTTTCTTT.

The gene calls are TRBV28 and TRBJ2-4, with a weak D call TRBD1 (5 bases). Deletions cut 6 bases from V and 0 bases from J, with 15 bases between. Germline V CDR1 and CDR2: MDHEN, SYDVKM. This CDR3 has 16 amino acids. The CDR3 is CASRKTVTIAKNIQYF. The CDR3 DNA reads as TGTGCCAGCAGAAAGACAGTTACGATAGCCAAAAACATTCAGTACTTC.

The J gene is TRBJ2-3, the V gene TRBV12-3 or TRBV12-4, with D perhaps TRBD1 (5 bases). Trimming stripped 6 bases from V and 8 bases from J, with 12 bases between. The CDR3 has 12 residues. CDR3 sequence reads: CASSVSRGTQYF. In DNA, the CDR3 is TGTGCCAGCAGCGTCTCTAGGGGTACGCAGTATTTT.

The chain carries TRBV7-6 and TRBJ2-5; 8 nucleotides match TRBD1. Germline trimming cut 4 bases from V and 5 bases from J; bases unmatched to any gene: 9. Germline CDR1 SGHVS, CDR2 FNYEAQ. This CDR3 is 15 amino acids long. Here the CDR3 DNA reads TGTGCCAGCAGCTCCAGGGGACAGGCGATGGAGACCCAGTACTTC. Translated, it gives CASSSRGQAMETQYF.

This sequence joins TRBV9 and TRBJ2-1; D perhaps matches TRBD2 (6 bases). This CDR3 is built from 14 residues. Trimming took off 0 bases at V and 5 bases at J, with 9 bases between the two ends. In germline, CDR1 is SGDLS, CDR2 YYNGEE. The CDR3 nucleotides are TGTGCCAGCAGCGTAGGGACTACCGACAATGAGCAGTTCTTC. It yields the protein CASSVGTTDNEQFF. Full variable domain (remainder filled in from reference TRBV9 and TRBJ2-1): DSGVTQTPKHLITATGQRVTLRCSPRSGDLSVYWYQQSLDQGLQFLIQYYNGEERAKGNILERFSAQQFPDLHSELNLSSLELGDSALYFCASSVGTTDNEQFFGPGTRLTVL.

The chain employs TRBV5-1 and TRBJ1-2, with 10 bases lining up with TRBD1. CDR3 size: 15 residues. With 4 bases clipped from V and 4 bases from J, the junction kept 7 bases outside the gene matches. Germline assignment: CDR1 SGHRS and CDR2 YFSETQ. As DNA, the CDR3 is TGCGCCAGCAGCGTTACCGGGACAGGGGTCTATGGCTACACCTTC. This gives the protein CASSVTGTGVYGYTF.

This chain uses TRBV3-1 (or the pseudogene TRBV3-2) with TRBJ2-1; the D gene is possibly TRBD2 (5 bases). Germline V gives CDR1 LGHDT, CDR2 YNNKEL (reference sequence). This CDR3 contains 17 residues. V was pared by 1 base and J by 2 bases, with 15 bases between. The CDR3, as DNA: TGTGCCAGCAGCCAAGTGAGGAGCGGTCCCGCCTACAATGAGCAGTTCTTC. This encodes CASSQVRSGPAYNEQFF.